This TCR beta chain was sequenced in a study of early T cells in non-severe SARS-CoV-2 infection. Across the study: The input, bulk RNA from unsorted whole blood, was sequenced, and chains were unpaired.

Overall study findings and caveats: Matching results from VDJdb favored anti-spike CD8 responses, leaving private and CD4 specificities undetected.

Details on this clonotype: The target antigen is unknown.

The CDR3 runs 12 residues. V lost 2 bases, J lost 7 bases, and 8 bases lay in between. Looked up from germline, CDR1 is MNHEY and CDR2 is SMNVEV (reference sequence). Using its own MiXCR run on the 5' RACE reads, TCRdb lists one record per CDR3 protein. The sample has some 91,000 distinct CDR3 sequences, about 16% seen once. The source material was whole blood. The sequence derives from an adult who was a healthcare worker with PCR-confirmed SARS-CoV-2 infection or an uninfected control (not recorded which). This sequence joins TRBV27 and TRBJ1-2; TRBD1 is a possible D gene (5 bases). CDR3 amino acids: CASSLKGIGYTF. CDR3 DNA sequence: TGTGCCAGCAGTTTAAAGGGGATTGGCTACACCTTC.